This TCR beta chain is from a study of patients and donors after allogeneic stem cell transplantation. TCRdb itself ran the RT-PCR reads through MiXCR, one entry per CDR3 protein. The repertoire has roughly 200,000 distinct CDR3 sequences, 35% to 45% of them found once; the top ten carry roughly 11%. The table lists this clonotype with a few counts. V lost 2 bases, J lost 4 bases, and 11 bases lay in between. CDR1 LGHNA and CDR2 YNFKEQ come from the germline V gene. This CDR3 comprises 15 residues. Sequences were obtained from blood, either unsorted or a sorted T cell fraction (not recorded which). The sequence derives from a human donor who was either an allogeneic HSCT recipient or a stem cell or donor lymphocyte infusion donor (not recorded which). It is not recorded whose cells these are; they may come from a transplant donor. The rearrangement joins TRBV4-2 to TRBJ1-4; D not resolved. CDR3 sequence (DNA): TGTGCCAGCAGCCAAATGAGAACAGATAATGAAAAACTGTTTTTT. Protein: CASSQMRTDNEKLFF.